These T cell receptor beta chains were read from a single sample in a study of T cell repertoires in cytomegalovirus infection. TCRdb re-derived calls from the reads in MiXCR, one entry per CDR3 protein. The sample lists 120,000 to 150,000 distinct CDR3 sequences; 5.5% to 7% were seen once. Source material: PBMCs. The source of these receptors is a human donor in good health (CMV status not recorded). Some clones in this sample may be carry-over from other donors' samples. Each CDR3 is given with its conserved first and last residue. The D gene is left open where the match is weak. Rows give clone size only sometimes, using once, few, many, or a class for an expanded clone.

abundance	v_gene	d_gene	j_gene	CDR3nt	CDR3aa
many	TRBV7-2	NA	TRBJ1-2	TGTGCCAGCAGCGAGGAACAGGGATCGCCAGGAGGCTACACCTTC	CASSEEQGSPGGYTF
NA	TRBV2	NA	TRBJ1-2	TGTGCCAGCGGGCAAGGGGCAGACGGCTATGGCTACACCTTC	CASGQGADGYGYTF
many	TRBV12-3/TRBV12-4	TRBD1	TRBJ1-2	TGTGCCAGCACCGGGACAGGGGGTTTAGGCGGCTACACCTTC	CASTGTGGLGGYTF
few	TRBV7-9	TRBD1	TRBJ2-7	TGTGCCAGCACCCACACCGGGACAGCGACCTACGAGCAGTACTTC	CASTHTGTATYEQYF
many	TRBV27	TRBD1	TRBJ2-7	TGTGCCAGCGGCCCCCGACAGGGCCGCTACGAGCAGTACTTC	CASGPRQGRYEQYF
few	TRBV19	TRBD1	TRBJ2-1	TGTGCCAGCGATAAAGGGGGCCGATCCTACAATGAGCAGTTCTTC	CASDKGGRSYNEQFF
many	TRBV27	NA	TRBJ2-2	TGTGCCAGCAGTTTAGGCGGTCCCCCACCCGGGGAGCTGTTTTTT	CASSLGGPPPGELFF
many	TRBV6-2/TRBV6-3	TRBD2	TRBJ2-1	TGTGCCAGCAGTTTATCGGGAGGAGTTTTACTAAAGCAGTTCTTC	CASSLSGGVLLKQFF
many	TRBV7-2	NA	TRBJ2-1	TGTGCCAGCAGCCCCCACGGGCGGAGCTCCTACAATGAGCAGTTCTTC	CASSPHGRSSYNEQFF
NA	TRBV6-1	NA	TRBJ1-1	TGTGCCAGCAGCTCATCCAGGGTTCTTGATCGCGTGGCTTTCTTT	CASSSSRVLDRVAFF
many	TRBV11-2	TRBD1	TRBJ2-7	TGTGCCAGCAGCTCCCGGGACAGGGGCGAGCAGTACTTC	CASSSRDRGEQYF
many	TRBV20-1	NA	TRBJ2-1	TGCAGTGCTAGTGGGGGGATCTCCTACAATGAGCAGTTCTTC	CSASGGISYNEQFF
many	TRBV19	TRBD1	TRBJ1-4	TGTGCCAGTACCGCAACAGGGGCTTACGAAAAACTGTTTTTT	CASTATGAYEKLFF
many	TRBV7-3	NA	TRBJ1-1	TGTGCCAGCAGCTTCACAGGACCGAACACTGAAGCTTTCTTT	CASSFTGPNTEAFF
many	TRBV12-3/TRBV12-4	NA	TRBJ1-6	TGTGCCAGCCGGGTAGCGCGATCACCCCTCCACTTT	CASRVARSPLHF
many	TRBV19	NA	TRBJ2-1	TGTGCCAGTAGTATCTACGCCGGGAGCTCCTACAATGAGCAGTTCTTC	CASSIYAGSSYNEQFF
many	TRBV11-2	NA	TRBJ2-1	TGTGCCAGCAGCTCCCCTCGCCGGGGATTCGACACCACCACTCTTAGGGATGAGCAGTTCTTC	CASSSPRRGFDTTTLRDEQFF
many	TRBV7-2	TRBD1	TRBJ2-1	TGTGCCAGCAGCCCAAAGACAGGGAGAATGTTCTTC	CASSPKTGRMFF
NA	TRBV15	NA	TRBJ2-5	TGTGCCACCAGCATGCCTGACAAAGGAGCCCAGTACTTC	CATSMPDKGAQYF
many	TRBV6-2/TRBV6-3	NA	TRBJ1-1	TGTGCCAGCAGTCGACCGGGGCTCATGGCTTTCTTT	CASSRPGLMAFF
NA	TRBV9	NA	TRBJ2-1	TGTGCCAGCAGCTCAACACGGAGTTTTAACTACAATGAGCAGTTCTTC	CASSSTRSFNYNEQFF
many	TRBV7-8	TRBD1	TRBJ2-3	TGTGCCAGCAGCTTAGCTTACGGGACAGGGGGCACAGATACGCAGTATTTT	CASSLAYGTGGTDTQYF
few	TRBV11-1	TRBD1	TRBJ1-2	TGTGCCAGCAGCCAAACAGGGGGTCGTGGCTACACCTTC	CASSQTGGRGYTF
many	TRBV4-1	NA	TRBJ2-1	TGCGCCAGCAGCCGCGAATACAATGAGCAGTTCTTC	CASSREYNEQFF
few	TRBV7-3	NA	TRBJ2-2	TGTGCCAGCAGCTTTCGGGCCGGGGAGCTGTTTTTT	CASSFRAGELFF
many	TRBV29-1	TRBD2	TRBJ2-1	TGCAGCGTTGAAGATCGACGAGTAGCGGGGTTGAATGAGCAGTTCTTC	CSVEDRRVAGLNEQFF
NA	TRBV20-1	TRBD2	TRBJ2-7	TGCAGTGCTCGGCCCGAAGGCGGGGGGACCTACGAGCAGTACTTC	CSARPEGGGTYEQYF
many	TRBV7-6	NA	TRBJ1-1	TGTGCCAGCAGCTTAGTGGCGGGCGGGATAATGAACACTGAAGCTTTCTTT	CASSLVAGGIMNTEAFF
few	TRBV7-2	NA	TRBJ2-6	TGTGCCAGCAGCTTAACGAGACGGACCTCTGGGGCCAACGTCCTGACTTTC	CASSLTRRTSGANVLTF
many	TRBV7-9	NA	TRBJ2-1	TGTGCCAGCAGCCGACACACCAGAGGGGGGGGTGAGCAGTTCTTC	CASSRHTRGGGEQFF
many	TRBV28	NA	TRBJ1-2	TGTGCCAGCAGTCCCCGATTGCAGGGTGGCTACACCTTC	CASSPRLQGGYTF
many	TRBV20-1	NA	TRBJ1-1	TGCAGTGCTAAACGCCGACTGAATAGTACTGAAGCTTTCTTT	CSAKRRLNSTEAFF
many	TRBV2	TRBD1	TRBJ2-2	TGTGCCAGCAAGAGGACAGGGATGAACACCGGGGAGCTGTTTTTT	CASKRTGMNTGELFF
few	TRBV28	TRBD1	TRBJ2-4	TGTGCCAGCAGTTTTTACCCCGGGCAGGGGGAAAACATTCAGTACTTC	CASSFYPGQGENIQYF
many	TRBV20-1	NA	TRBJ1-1	TGCAGTGCTAGAGCCGACCAGACTCGAAACACTGAAGCTTTCTTT	CSARADQTRNTEAFF
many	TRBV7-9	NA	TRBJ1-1	TGTGCCAGCAGCCGCTCTGGGACCACAGGTGGGACTGAAGCTTTCTTT	CASSRSGTTGGTEAFF
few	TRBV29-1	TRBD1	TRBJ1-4	TGCAGCGGTGGGACAGGGAATGAAAAACTGTTTTTT	CSGGTGNEKLFF
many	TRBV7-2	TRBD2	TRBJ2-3	TGTGCCAGCAGCCCCAGGGAGCGGGGAACGACAGATACGCAGTATTTT	CASSPRERGTTDTQYF
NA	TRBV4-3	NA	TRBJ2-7	TGCGCCAGCAGCCATGCGTGGGGCTACGAGCAGTACTTC	CASSHAWGYEQYF
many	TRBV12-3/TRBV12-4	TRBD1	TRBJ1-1	TGTGCCAGCAAACTGACAGGGAAGAACACTGAAGCTTTCTTT	CASKLTGKNTEAFF
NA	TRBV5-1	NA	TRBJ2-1	TGCGCCAGCAGCTACCCCAGTCATGACAATGAGCAGTTCTTC	CASSYPSHDNEQFF
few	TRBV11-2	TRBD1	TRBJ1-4	TGTGCCAGCAGCCGGGACAGGGGATTTAATGAAAAACTGTTTTTT	CASSRDRGFNEKLFF
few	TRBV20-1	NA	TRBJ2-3	TGCAGTGGATCTTGGGAGACCACAGATACGCAGTATTTT	CSGSWETTDTQYF
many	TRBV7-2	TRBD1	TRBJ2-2	TGTGCCAGCAGCTTAGAAGGGGGCCTGAGGACCGGGGAGCTGTTTTTT	CASSLEGGLRTGELFF
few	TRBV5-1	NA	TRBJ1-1	TGCGCCAGCAGCTGGGAGGAAGTGAATGAAGCTTTCTTT	CASSWEEVNEAFF
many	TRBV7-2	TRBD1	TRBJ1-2	TGTGCCAGCAGCGTCCGCACTGCGTCGGCAGGGGGCTGGGGCTACACCTTC	CASSVRTASAGGWGYTF
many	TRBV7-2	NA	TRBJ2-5	TGTGCCAGCAGCCTCGGGCCTGGGGGAGAGACCCAGTACTTC	CASSLGPGGETQYF
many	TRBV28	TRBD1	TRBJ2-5	TGTGCCAGCAGTTCCCCGGGACAGGGTGGAGAGACCCAGTACTTC	CASSSPGQGGETQYF